A selection of T cell receptor beta chains follows, all from one sample in a study of control samples from healthy donors and cancer patients. Data came from immunoSEQ multiplex PCR; TCRdb stores just in-frame clones and leaves some out. The sample yields about 83,000 clones, 91% seen once. The source material was blood. These receptors came from a man aged 45 to 65 in good health. Both conserved end residues are trimmed from each CDR3. A D gene is named only where the DNA matches it firmly.

J gene | D gene | V gene | CDR3 protein
TRBJ2-5 | - | TRBV14 | ASSQWGEGRETQY
TRBJ1-6 | TRBD1 | TRBV19 | ASSLPGGESLH
TRBJ2-7 | TRBD1 | TRBV5-5 | ASSSPLHGTAAYEQY
TRBJ1-1 | TRBD1 | TRBV11-2 | ASSFSEGARTEAF
TRBJ1-1 | TRBD1 | TRBV29-1 | SVRQGWGVNTEAF
TRBJ1-2 | - | TRBV4-1 | ASSQDREGTSYT
TRBJ2-3 | - | TRBV9 | ASRTYTDTQY
TRBJ1-5 | - | TRBV30 | AWTPEGGKPQH
TRBJ1-5 | TRBD1 | TRBV18 | ASSRTGGNQPQH
TRBJ1-3 | - | TRBV10-3 | AIRDTGSTGNTIY
TRBJ1-3 | - | TRBV3-1/TRBV3-2 | ASSGTSGNTIY
TRBJ2-6 | - | TRBV5-1 | ASSSEAAGANVLT
TRBJ1-1 | - | TRBV2 | ASSETFRAF
TRBJ1-1 | - | TRBV11-3 | ASSFPGLNTEAF
TRBJ1-1 | - | TRBV7-2 | ASSSSIRAF
TRBJ1-2 | - | TRBV7-2 | ASSLMPPDSNYGYT
TRBJ1-1 | - | TRBV12-3/TRBV12-4 | ASRVRGGVAF
TRBJ1-1 | - | TRBV12-3/TRBV12-4 | ASSLSHPGEAF
TRBJ1-2 | TRBD1 | TRBV11-2 | ASRGQVYGYT
TRBJ1-1 | - | TRBV24-1 | ATSSTGTTRDTEAF
TRBJ2-3 | - | TRBV15 | ATSSWGKATDTQY
TRBJ1-2 | - | TRBV27 | ASSLSRASYGYT
TRBJ2-6 | - | TRBV25-1 | ASSPPGSGANVLT
TRBJ1-1 | TRBD1 | TRBV11-2 | ASSLGSRGAVAF
TRBJ1-1 | - | TRBV5-1 | ASSLDGREAF